This is a list of T cell receptor beta chains from one sample in a study of T cell responses to AZD1222 COVID-19 vaccine. Clones were sequenced by immunoSEQ multiplex PCR, and TCRdb holds only the in-frame ones, with some missing. Here the sample spans some 120,000 clones, 70% to 90% being singletons. Material: peripheral blood, obtained on day 0 of AZD1222 vaccination. All receptors derive from an adult in good health. Each CDR3 is given with its conserved first and last residue. D genes are given only for firm matches. Not every row has a clone size; where given, it reads once, few, many or a size class.

TRBJ1-5	.	TRBD1	TRBV27	TGTGCCAGCAGTCCTCGACAGGGCCTCCTCCGAGTCCAAAATCAGCCCCAGCATTTT	CASSPRQGLLRVQNQPQHF
TRBJ2-3	.	.	TRBV4-2	TGTGCCAGCAGCACGACAGGCGAACCTAGCACAGATACGCAGTATTTT	CASSTTGEPSTDTQYF
TRBJ2-3	.	.	TRBV7-2	TGTGCCAGCACCATACCTAGCACAGATACGCAGTATTTT	CASTIPSTDTQYF
TRBJ1-5	.	.	TRBV6-5	TGTGCCAGCAGTTGGGGAAACGGACAGCCCCAGCATTTT	CASSWGNGQPQHF
TRBJ1-3	.	.	TRBV5-6	TGTGCCAGCAGTACTACGGGCTCTGGAAACACCATATATTTT	CASSTTGSGNTIYF
TRBJ1-3	.	.	TRBV5-4	TGTGCCAGCAGCTTGGCGCAAAACTCTGGAAACACCATATATTTT	CASSLAQNSGNTIYF
TRBJ1-1	.	.	TRBV12-5	TGTGCTAGTGGTTTCCCGGTCGGGACCATGAACACTGAAGCTTTCTTT	CASGFPVGTMNTEAFF
TRBJ2-3	.	.	TRBV5-6	TGTGCCAGCAGCTCCCGGGACTTCACAGATACGCAGTATTTT	CASSSRDFTDTQYF
TRBJ1-4	.	.	TRBV19	TGTGCCAGTACCCTACAGGGTAAAGGGGAAAAACTGTTTTTT	CASTLQGKGEKLFF
TRBJ1-2	.	.	TRBV5-8	TGTGCCAGCAGCTATCAATCGGCCAGGCTAGTGTCCTTC	CASSYQSARLVSF
TRBJ1-5	once	.	TRBV5-6	TGTGCCAGCAGCTTAAACCAACTTAATCAGCCCCAGCATTTT	CASSLNQLNQPQHF
TRBJ2-1	once	TRBD2	TRBV5-1	TGCGCCAGCAGCTGGGAAGGGACTAGGATAAACAATGAGCAGTTCTTC	CASSWEGTRINNEQFF
TRBJ2-5	.	.	TRBV18	TGTGCCAGCTCACCATCGGAGACCCAGTACTTC	CASSPSETQYF
TRBJ2-7	.	.	TRBV6-5	TGTGCCAGCAGTTACAGCCCCGGGGACGAGCAGTACTTC	CASSYSPGDEQYF
TRBJ2-1	few	.	TRBV24-1	TGTGCCACCAGTGACCCAAGGCGGAAAGGGGATTCCTACAATGAGCAGTTCTTC	CATSDPRRKGDSYNEQFF
TRBJ1-2	.	.	TRBV29-1	TGCAGCGTTGATGGAGGGATGAAATACTATGGCTACACCTTC	CSVDGGMKYYGYTF
TRBJ1-1	few	.	TRBV11-2	TGTGCCAGCTCCACGGGTGTTCTGGGCACTGAAGCTTTCTTT	CASSTGVLGTEAFF
TRBJ2-2	.	.	TRBV7-9	TGTGCCAGCAGTCGTGGCATCGAGCTGTTTTTT	CASSRGIELFF
TRBJ2-7	.	.	TRBV7-9	TGTGCCAGCAGCTTAGCCTCGGCGTCTTACGAGCAGTACTTC	CASSLASASYEQYF
TRBJ2-5	.	.	TRBV27	TGTGCCAGCAGTCCCCTAGGCTCCCAAGAGACCCAGTACTTC	CASSPLGSQETQYF
TRBJ1-1	.	.	TRBV7-9	TGTGCCAGCAGCCAGCAGGGGTATGAAGCTTTCTTT	CASSQQGYEAFF
TRBJ1-6	.	TRBD1	TRBV18	TGTGCCAGCTCACCCGGACAGGGGCGGGGTAATAATTCACCCCTCCACTTT	CASSPGQGRGNNSPLHF
TRBJ1-1	.	TRBD1	TRBV5-1	TGCGCCAGCAGCCCGGTGGGGGGACAGGGAGAAGCTTTCTTT	CASSPVGGQGEAFF
TRBJ2-7	.	.	TRBV27	TGTGCCAGCGCAATGGGATCAACTCTTGGGGGTCAGTACTTC	CASAMGSTLGGQYF
TRBJ1-5	.	.	TRBV7-7	TGTGCCAGCAGCTTAACAGTCAATCAGCCCCAGCATTTT	CASSLTVNQPQHF
TRBJ1-5	.	.	TRBV19	TGTGCCAGTATTGCAGTGCAGCCCCAGCATTTT	CASIAVQPQHF
TRBJ1-1	once	TRBD1	TRBV5-1	TGCGCCAGCACCCTCTCCGGGACAGGGAACACTGAAGCTTTCTTT	CASTLSGTGNTEAFF